A selection of T cell receptor beta chains follows, all from one sample in a study of T cell repertoires in cytomegalovirus infection. The antigens of these receptors remain unknown. TCRdb fed the reads into MiXCR, producing one record per CDR3 protein. The sample comprises 310,000 or so distinct CDR3 sequences, around 25% of which are singletons, and about 14% rests with the top ten. Here the sequenced sample was cultured PBMCs, taken from culture after CMV antigen stimulation. These receptors were obtained from a human donor in good health (CMV status not recorded). Some clones in this sample may be carry-over from other donors' samples. The CDR3 runs from the conserved cysteine through the conserved F or W. The order of the fields is J gene, clone size, D gene, V gene, CDR3 protein, CDR3 DNA. A D gene is named only where the DNA matches it firmly. The size entry is marked missing in some rows and otherwise reads once, few, many or a size class.

>TRBJ1-2|-|TRBD1|TRBV13
CASSSNRGSDYGYTF
TGTGCCAGCAGCTCAAACAGGGGATCTGACTATGGCTACACCTTC
>TRBJ2-3|-|-|TRBV20-1
CSATVRPGHTQYF
TGCAGTGCTACAGTGAGACCGGGGCATACGCAGTATTTT
>TRBJ2-1|-|-|TRBV28
CASSLTASGGEQFF
TGTGCCAGCAGTTTAACCGCAAGCGGCGGTGAGCAGTTCTTC
>TRBJ2-1|-|TRBD2|TRBV7-2
CASSSRRREGRNEQFF
TGTGCCAGCAGTTCTAGGAGGCGGGAGGGCAGAAATGAGCAGTTCTTC
>TRBJ1-2|-|TRBD1|TRBV28
CASSLPTGKYYGYTF
TGTGCCAGCAGCCTCCCGACAGGGAAATACTATGGCTACACCTTC
>TRBJ2-5|-|-|TRBV11-2
CASSTGTRETQYF
TGTGCCAGCAGCACTGGGACTCGAGAGACCCAGTACTTC
>TRBJ1-1|many|-|TRBV7-7
CASSLRLNTEAFF
TGTGCCAGCAGCTTACGGCTGAACACTGAAGCTTTCTTT
>TRBJ2-7|few|-|TRBV5-4
CASSLAGFSYEQYF
TGTGCCAGCAGCTTGGCAGGGTTCTCCTACGAGCAGTACTTC
>TRBJ1-2|many|-|TRBV7-2
CASLPQGTPYGYTF
TGTGCCAGCTTGCCACAGGGAACCCCATATGGCTACACCTTC
>TRBJ1-2|-|TRBD1|TRBV4-3
CASSPDWRDRPNYGYTF
TGCGCCAGCAGCCCCGACTGGAGGGACAGGCCGAACTATGGCTACACCTTC
>TRBJ2-1|-|-|TRBV27
CASSFLTTNEQFF
TGTGCCAGCAGTTTCCTAACCACCAATGAGCAGTTCTTC
>TRBJ2-1|-|-|TRBV19
CASSRDQVSREQFF
TGTGCCAGTAGCCGGGACCAGGTTTCCCGTGAGCAGTTCTTC
>TRBJ1-5|-|-|TRBV28
CASSLVGTQPQHF
TGTGCCAGCAGTTTGGTAGGGACTCAGCCCCAGCATTTT
>TRBJ2-1|many|-|TRBV18
CATQTGTPRGNNEQFF
TGTGCCACCCAGACCGGGACCCCGAGGGGGAACAATGAGCAGTTCTTC
>TRBJ1-1|many|TRBD1|TRBV6-2/TRBV6-3
CASSYPVGQGMNTEAFF
TGTGCCAGCAGTTACCCCGTCGGACAGGGAATGAACACTGAAGCTTTCTTT
>TRBJ2-7|many|-|TRBV4-3
CASSYSLGTYEQYF
TGCGCCAGCAGCTACAGCCTGGGAACCTACGAGCAGTACTTC
>TRBJ2-4|many|-|TRBV7-2
CASSPELAKNIQYF
TGTGCCAGCAGCCCAGAGTTAGCCAAAAACATTCAGTACTTC
>TRBJ2-7|many|-|TRBV14
CASSQDLRGPYEQYF
TGTGCCAGCAGCCAAGATCTAAGAGGCCCCTACGAGCAGTACTTC
>TRBJ2-5|few|-|TRBV12-3/TRBV12-4
CASSPTRPHQETQYF
TGTGCCAGCAGCCCGACTAGGCCCCACCAAGAGACCCAGTACTTC
>TRBJ2-2|-|-|TRBV7-6
CASTKKEGDTGELFF
TGTGCCAGCACTAAAAAAGAAGGGGACACCGGGGAGCTGTTTTTT
>TRBJ2-5|few|-|TRBV7-2
CASSLRNQETQYF
TGTGCCAGCAGCCTCCGAAACCAAGAGACCCAGTACTTC
>TRBJ2-2|-|-|TRBV7-3
CASSRLGGPGELFF
TGTGCCAGCAGCCGATTGGGGGGTCCCGGGGAGCTGTTTTTT